The rows below give T cell receptor beta chains drawn from one sample of a study of tumor-infiltrating lymphocytes in primary liver carcinoma. TCRdb reprocessed the multiplex PCR reads via MiXCR and lists one record per CDR3 protein. The sample shows about 97,000 distinct CDR3 sequences, around two thirds of them seen only once. The sample taken for sequencing was liver tumor tissue from sampling region 2. The source of these receptors is a woman in her fifties or sixties with primary liver carcinoma and hepatitis B virus infection. CDR3s include the opening cysteine and the closing phenylalanine or tryptophan. A D gene is named only where the DNA matches it firmly. The size of a clone is reported for some rows only, either as once, few or many, or as a class for expanded clones.

>TRBJ2-7|TRBV4-2|TRBD2|NA
CASSPSVSGRKQASLHEQYF
TGTGCCAGCAGCCCCTCGGTCAGCGGGAGGAAACAGGCTTCCCTCCACGAGCAGTACTTC
>TRBJ2-5|TRBV28|NA|many
CASSLYGETQYF
TGTGCCAGCAGTCTCTATGGGGAGACCCAGTACTTC
>TRBJ2-1|TRBV6-5|TRBD2|many
CASRPTLTSGFDEQFF
TGTGCCAGCAGGCCCACCCTCACTAGCGGGTTCGATGAGCAGTTCTTC
>TRBJ1-2|TRBV5-6|NA|NA
CANSLCAGISGYTF
TGTGCCAACAGCTTGTGTGCAGGGATATCTGGCTACACCTTC
>TRBJ2-1|TRBV2|NA|few
CASTGYSSYNEQFF
TGTGCCAGCACAGGATACAGCTCCTACAATGAGCAGTTCTTC
>TRBJ2-4|TRBV5-5|NA|many
CASSLDGGQLGNIQYF
TGTGCCAGCAGCTTGGACGGCGGACAGCTCGGAAACATTCAGTACTTC
>TRBJ2-1|TRBV29-1|TRBD2|many
CSVDSGRTNEQFF
TGCAGCGTTGACAGCGGGAGAACCAATGAGCAGTTCTTC
>TRBJ2-1|TRBV13|NA|once
CASSLPRLTYNEQFF
TGTGCCAGCAGCTTACCGAGACTAACGTACAATGAGCAGTTCTTC
>TRBJ2-2|TRBV11-2|TRBD2|medium-sized
CASSLRGTSGSPGELFF
TGTGCCAGCAGCTTGAGGGGGACTAGCGGGAGTCCCGGGGAGCTGTTTTTT
>TRBJ2-7|TRBV28|TRBD2|NA
CACSFGGSSSYEQHF
TGTGCCTGCAGTTTCGGGGGGTCAAGCTCCTACGAGCAGCACTTC
>TRBJ2-5|TRBV5-6|NA|many
CASSLYAKKETQYF
TGTGCCAGCAGCTTGTACGCCAAAAAAGAGACCCAGTACTTC
>TRBJ2-2|TRBV18|NA|NA
CASSPSHDIGELFF
TGTGCCAGCTCACCAAGTCACGACATCGGGGAGCTGTTTTTT
>TRBJ2-2|TRBV11-2|NA|NA
CASGPRPGAGELFF
TGTGCCAGCGGCCCCCGCCCGGGGGCCGGGGAACTGTTTTTT
>TRBJ1-5|TRBV6-1|TRBD1|NA
CASSEAYLRGSKYQPQHF
TGTGCCAGCAGTGAAGCATATCTCAGGGGGTCGAAGTATCAGCCCCAGCATTTT
>TRBJ2-3|TRBV5-6|TRBD1|NA
CASSRQGAAFTGTQYF
TGTGCCAGCAGCAGACAGGGGGCGGCCTTCACAGGTACACAGTATTTT
>TRBJ2-3|TRBV29-1|TRBD2|once
CTVDRLAGGTDTQYF
TGCACGGTTGATCGACTAGCGGGGGGCACAGATACGCAGTATTTT
>TRBJ2-5|TRBV5-1|NA|many
CASSRTQGRVQETQYF
TGCGCCAGCAGCCGCACCCAGGGGAGGGTCCAAGAGACCCAGTACTTC
>TRBJ1-5|TRBV6-5|NA|NA
CASKAVEGQPQHF
TGTGCCAGCAAGGCGGTGGAGGGTCAGCCCCAGCATTTT
>TRBJ1-1|TRBV6-5|TRBD1|NA
CASRIDREDTEVFF
TGTGCCAGCAGGATCGACAGGGAGGACACTGAAGTTTTCTTT
>TRBJ2-4|TRBV4-2|NA|NA
CPSSQVSRTTSKNIQYF
TGTCCCAGCAGCCAAGTATCTCGGACAACGAGCAAAAATATTCAGTACTTC
>TRBJ2-3|TRBV11-2|NA|once
CAISAQQGGDTQYF
TGTGCCATCAGCGCACAGCAGGGGGGGGATACGCAGTATTTT
>TRBJ2-3|TRBV11-2|TRBD1|NA
CASSLQGVGDTHYF
TGTGCCAGCAGCCTGCAGGGGGTAGGTGATACACACTATTTT
>TRBJ1-2|TRBV29-1|TRBD1|NA
CSVTGTGPFYGYTF
TGCAGCGTTACCGGGACAGGGCCCTTCTATGGCTACACGTTC
>TRBJ2-1|TRBV14|TRBD2|NA
CASSQVFGLAGGNEQFF
TGTGCCAGCAGCCAAGTATTCGGACTAGCGGGAGGCAATGAACAGTTCTTC
>TRBJ2-7|TRBV12-3/TRBV12-4|TRBD2|once
CASSLKLAADYEQYF
TGTGCCAGTAGTTTAAAGCTAGCGGCCGACTACGAGCAGTACTTC
>TRBJ2-2|TRBV11-3|NA|NA
CGSSLGRLAGNTGELFF
TGTGGCAGCAGCTTAGGCAGGCTGGCGGGGAACACCGGGGAGCTGTTTTTT
>TRBJ1-4|TRBV4-2|NA|NA
CASGQDIVFDKGNEKLLF
TGTGCCAGCGGCCAAGATATTGTATTCGACAAAGGGAATGAAAAACTGCTTTTT
>TRBJ2-6|TRBV4-1|TRBD1|NA
CASRHGTGPPGANVLTF
TGCGCCAGCAGGCACGGGACAGGGCCCCCTGGGGCCAACGTCCTGACTTTC
>TRBJ1-4|TRBV5-1|NA|few
CASSPQGATNEKLLF
TGCGCCAGCAGCCCCCAGGGAGCAACTAATGAAAAACTGCTTTTT
>TRBJ2-5|TRBV11-1|NA|NA
CANSIGTIFAQKAQYF
TGTGCCAACAGCATCGGGACAATTTTCGCCCAAAAGGCCCAGTACTTC
>TRBJ2-7|TRBV6-1|TRBD2|NA
CASSDSSGTGRDEQYF
TGTGCCAGCAGTGACTCCTCCGGGACCGGGAGGGACGAGCAGTACTTC
>TRBJ2-3|TRBV28|TRBD1|many
CASASWDRATDTQYF
TGTGCCAGCGCTTCCTGGGACAGGGCCACAGATACGCAGTATTTT
>TRBJ2-3|TRBV28|TRBD1|NA
CVSSSGGLTDTQYF
TGTGTCAGCTCCTCAGGGGGCCTAACAGATACGCAGTATTTT
>TRBJ2-3|TRBV5-4|TRBD2|many
CASSLGTSGDTDTQYF
TGTGCCAGCAGCTTGGGTACTAGCGGTGACACAGATACGCAGTATTTT
>TRBJ2-3|TRBV7-3|NA|few
CASSFGLGGTDTQYF
TGTGCCAGCAGCTTCGGGCTGGGGGGTACAGATACGCAGTATTTT
>TRBJ2-2|TRBV11-2|NA|NA
CASSPLQGPTGELFF
TGTGCCAGCAGCCCTCTGCAAGGACCGACCGGTGAGTTGTTTTTT
>TRBJ2-1|TRBV28|NA|NA
CASSPFYRSGGVYNEQFF
TGTGCCAGCAGCCCCTTTTACCGGTCTGGCGGGGTATACAATGAGCAGTTCTTC
>TRBJ2-1|TRBV11-2|TRBD1|NA
CASGLAQGAANNEQFF
TGTGCAAGCGGCTTAGCCCAGGGGGCGGCCAACAACGAGCAGTTCTTC
>TRBJ2-2|TRBV6-4|TRBD2|NA
CASSDLGRDTGELFF
TGTGCCAGCAGTGATCTGGGGAGGGATACCGGGGAGCTGTTTTTT
>TRBJ2-5|TRBV5-1|NA|many
CASSLGPQGSDQETQYF
TGCGCCAGCAGCTTGGGCCCACAGGGCTCAGACCAAGAGACCCAGTACTTC
>TRBJ2-5|TRBV28|NA|NA
CASSLYGEPSSGAQYF
TGTGCCAGCAGTTTATATGGCGAACCGTCATCCGGGGCCCAGTACTTC
>TRBJ2-4|TRBV29-1|NA|NA
CSLGQSNIGYF
TGCAGCCTTGGACAGTCAAACATTGGGTACTTC
>TRBJ2-7|TRBV11-2|NA|medium-sized
CASSIESKAEQYF
TGTGCCAGCAGCATAGAGAGTAAGGCGGAGCAGTACTTC
>TRBJ2-1|TRBV6-2/TRBV6-3|NA|once
CTSSQHGFLSNEQFF
TGTACCAGCAGCCAACATGGGTTTCTAAGCAATGAGCAGTTCTTC
>TRBJ2-2|TRBV10-3|NA|NA
CAISELLTGELFF
TGTGCCATCAGTGAGTTGCTCACAGGGGAGCTGTTTTTT
>TRBJ2-2|TRBV11-3|TRBD1|NA
CSSSPGTGGNGELFF
TGTTCCAGCAGCCCCGGGACAGGGGGCAACGGGGAGCTGTTTTTT
>TRBJ1-3|TRBV29-1|NA|NA
CSVRESGNTIYF
TGCAGCGTTAGGGAGTCTGGAAACACCATATATTTT
>TRBJ1-1|TRBV10-3|NA|many
CAISEWGAEAFF
TGTGCCATCAGTGAATGGGGGGCTGAAGCTTTCTTT
>TRBJ2-5|TRBV4-2|TRBD2|NA
CVSQTGTRNVPETQYF
TGTGTCAGCCAAACCGGGACTAGGAATGTCCCAGAGACCCAGTACTTC
>TRBJ1-2|TRBV11-2|NA|NA
CASRYRTVDHGYTF
TGTGCCAGCAGGTATCGGACAGTCGACCATGGCTATACCTTC
>TRBJ2-4|TRBV6-6|NA|many
CASSYSFIQYF
TGTGCCAGCAGTTACTCTTTCATTCAGTACTTC
>TRBJ1-2|TRBV20-1|NA|few
CRRGTGLGYGYTF
TGCAGACGGGGGACGGGGTTGGGCTATGGCTACACCTTC
>TRBJ1-2|TRBV28|NA|few
CAGKGQGKYGYTF
TGTGCCGGCAAAGGTCAGGGGAAGTATGGCTACACCTTC